This TCR beta chain came from a study of beta chain features in type 1 diabetes. General observations from the study: Among type 1 diabetes patients, VDJ junctions had fewer insertions and more deletions. Cells with high TCR expression could be over-represented by cDNA sequencing.

As to this clone: Its cognate antigen is unknown.

The sequenced template was cDNA made from the entire isolated RNA. Only in-frame clones appear in the TCRdb table, and some are missing; sequencing was by immunoSEQ multiplex PCR. This table has 250,000 to 300,000 clones, under 8.5% appearing once. The CDR3 spans 16 residues. Trimming at V came to 6 bases and at J to 3 bases, leaving 12 bases not matched to a gene. Germline loops: CDR1 LNHDA, CDR2 SQIVND (reference sequence). The sequence was obtained from a woman under 30 in good health. The chain employs TRBV19 and TRBJ1-1, with 8 bases aligning to TRBD1. Sequencing was performed on central memory CD4+ T cells from blood. The CDR3 region is CASRGTGQSEYTEAFF. The CDR3 DNA sequence: TGTGCCAGTAGGGGGACAGGCCAATCTGAGTACACTGAAGCTTTCTTT.